The T cell receptor (beta chain) described here comes from a study of T cell changes during pregnancy in multiple sclerosis. Some clones are missing from TCRdb's copy, which holds only in-frame ones; the method was immunoSEQ multiplex PCR. In the table there are under 80,000 clones, about 90% of which are singletons. The receptor was isolated from a female donor with multiple sclerosis, enrolled in a pregnancy study. This specimen consisted of CD4+ T cells from peripheral blood mononuclear cells, obtained in the second trimester of pregnancy.

In nucleotides, the CDR3 is TGTGCCATCAGTGAGGGAGTAGGAACCTACGAGCAGTACTTC. This encodes CAISEGVGTYEQYF. V gene TRBV10-3 combines with J gene TRBJ2-7; D unclear. CDR1 is ENHRY, CDR2 SYGVKD, per germline. This CDR3 comprises 14 residues. V lost 2 bases, J lost 2 bases, and 10 bases lay in between.